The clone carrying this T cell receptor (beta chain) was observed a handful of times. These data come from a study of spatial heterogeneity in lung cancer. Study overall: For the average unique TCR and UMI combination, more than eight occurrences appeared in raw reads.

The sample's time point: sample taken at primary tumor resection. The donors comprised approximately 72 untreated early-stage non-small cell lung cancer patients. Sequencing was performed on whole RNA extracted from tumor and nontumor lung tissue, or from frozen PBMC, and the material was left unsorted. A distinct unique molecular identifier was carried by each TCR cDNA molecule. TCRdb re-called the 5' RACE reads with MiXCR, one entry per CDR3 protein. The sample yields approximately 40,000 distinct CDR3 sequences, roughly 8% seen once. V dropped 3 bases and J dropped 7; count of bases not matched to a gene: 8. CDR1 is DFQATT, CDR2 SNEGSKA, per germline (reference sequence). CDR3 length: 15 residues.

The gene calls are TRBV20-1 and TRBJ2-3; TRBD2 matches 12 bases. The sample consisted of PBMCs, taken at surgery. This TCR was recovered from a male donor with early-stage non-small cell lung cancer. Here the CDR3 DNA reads TGCAGTGCTAGGACGACTAGCGGGAGAATGAATACGCAGTATTTT. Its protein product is CSARTTSGRMNTQYF.